This TCR beta chain appears in the sequencing data of a study of cytomegalovirus exposure and HLA in healthy donors. Overall study context: In a later analysis, it was reported that the roughly 120 validation repertoires had been produced on the same platform as the roughly 700 repertoires belonging to the first cohort.

V lost 0 bases and J 6 bases, leaving 14 bases between the germline ends. This CDR3 has 16 residues. CDR1 is MNHNY and CDR2 is SVGAGI in the germline V gene (reference sequence). The data were produced by immunoSEQ multiplex PCR, yet TCRdb's version contains in-frame clones alone and is incomplete. The top ten clones hold about 5.8% of a sample with about 170,000 clones, approximately 87% of them seen once. Sequenced input: PBMCs. The chain recombines TRBV6-6 with TRBJ1-4; the D is unclear. This sequence was found in a woman in her thirties in good health and CMV-seronegative. The CDR3: CASSYSGSQDDEKLFF. CDR3 coding DNA: TGTGCCAGCAGTTACTCGGGCAGTCAGGACGATGAAAAACTGTTTTTT.